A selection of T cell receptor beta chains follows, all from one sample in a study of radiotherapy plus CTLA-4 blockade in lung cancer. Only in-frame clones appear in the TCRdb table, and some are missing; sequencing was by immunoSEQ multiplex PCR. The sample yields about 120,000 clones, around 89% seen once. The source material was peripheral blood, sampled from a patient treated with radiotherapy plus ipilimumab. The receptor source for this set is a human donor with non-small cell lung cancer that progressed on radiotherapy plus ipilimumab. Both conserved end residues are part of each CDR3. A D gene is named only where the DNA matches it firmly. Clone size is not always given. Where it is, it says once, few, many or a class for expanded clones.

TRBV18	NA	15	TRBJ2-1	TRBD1	TGTGCCAGCTCACCACCCAACAGGGGGAGCAATGAGCAGTTCTTC	CASSPPNRGSNEQFF
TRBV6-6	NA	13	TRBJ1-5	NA	TGTGCCAGCAGCCCACGCCGGGATCGGCCCCAGCATTTT	CASSPRRDRPQHF
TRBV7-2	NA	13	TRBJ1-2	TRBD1	TGTGCCAGCAGCCCCGACAGGGGGCTCGGCTACACCTTC	CASSPDRGLGYTF
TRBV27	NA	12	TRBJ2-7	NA	TGTGCCAGCAGGAGTGAGGTGGGGTCAGGGTACTTC	CASRSEVGSGYF
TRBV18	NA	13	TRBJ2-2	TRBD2	TGTGCCAGCTCCCGACTAGCGACCGGGGAGCTGTTTTTT	CASSRLATGELFF
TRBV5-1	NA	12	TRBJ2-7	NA	TGCGCCAGCAGCCCGAACAGCTACGAGCAGTACTTC	CASSPNSYEQYF
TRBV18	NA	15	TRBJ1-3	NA	TGTGCCAGCTCACCACAGGGTGGAGGCGGAAACACCATATATTTT	CASSPQGGGGNTIYF
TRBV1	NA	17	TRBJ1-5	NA	TGCACCAGCAGCCAAGATCCACAGGGTTCCGGCAATCAGCCCCAGCATTTT	CTSSQDPQGSGNQPQHF
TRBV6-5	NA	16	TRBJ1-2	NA	TGTGCCAGCAGTTACTGGGGGGGGCGTGTTGACTATGGCTACACCTTC	CASSYWGGRVDYGYTF
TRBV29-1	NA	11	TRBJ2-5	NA	TGCAGTTTCAGGGTTTCGGAGACCCAGTACTTC	CSFRVSETQYF
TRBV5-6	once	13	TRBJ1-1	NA	TGTGCCAGCAGCTCCGACCCGAACACTGAAGCTTTCTTT	CASSSDPNTEAFF
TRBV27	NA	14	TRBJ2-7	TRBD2	TGTGCCAGCAGCCGACTAGCGACCTCCTACGAGCAGTACTTC	CASSRLATSYEQYF
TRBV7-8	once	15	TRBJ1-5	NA	TGTGCCAGCAGCTTACATCTTGGAGGCAATCAGCCCCAGCATTTT	CASSLHLGGNQPQHF
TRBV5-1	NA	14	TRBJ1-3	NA	TGCGCCAGCAGCTTGGCCGATGGTGGAAACACCATATATTTT	CASSLADGGNTIYF
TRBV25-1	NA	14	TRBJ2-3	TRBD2	TGTGCCAGCAGTGCTAGCGGGAGCACAGATACGCAGTATTTT	CASSASGSTDTQYF
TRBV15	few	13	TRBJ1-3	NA	TGTGCCACCTCGCCGGGCTCTGGAAACACCATATATTTT	CATSPGSGNTIYF
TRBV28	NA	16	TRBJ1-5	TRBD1	TGTGCCAGCAGCCGTCCGGGACAGTATAGCAATCAGCCCCAGCATTTT	CASSRPGQYSNQPQHF
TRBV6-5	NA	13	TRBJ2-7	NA	TGTGCCAGCAGTCTGTCCGGACAGTACGAGCAGTACTTC	CASSLSGQYEQYF
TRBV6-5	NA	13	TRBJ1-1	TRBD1	TGTGCCAGCACCCGACAGGGAAACACTGAAGCTTTCTTT	CASTRQGNTEAFF
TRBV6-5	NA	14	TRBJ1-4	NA	TGTGCCAGCAGTTACTCGAGGGGGGATGAAAAACTGTTTTTT	CASSYSRGDEKLFF
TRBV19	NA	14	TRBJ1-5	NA	TGTGCCAGTAGGACTTCTGTTGTGGGCCAGCCCCAGCATTTT	CASRTSVVGQPQHF
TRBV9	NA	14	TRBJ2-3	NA	TGTGCCAGCAGCGTCGACCTTGTCACAGATACGCAGTATTTT	CASSVDLVTDTQYF
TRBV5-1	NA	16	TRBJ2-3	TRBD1	TGCGCCAGCAGAAGCAAACCGGGACAGGGGACAGATACGCAGTATTTT	CASRSKPGQGTDTQYF